This T cell receptor beta chain comes out of a study of T cells in Graves' hyperthyroidism and ophthalmopathy. Study in general: Peripheral blood collection took place at initial diagnosis, before any treatment. Whole-study results and caveats: Ophthalmopathy got predicted by the model a median about six months before its onset.

Between the trimmed V and J ends, which lost 1 base and 8 bases, there was a span of 9 bases. This CDR3 comprises 13 residues. In germline, CDR1 is KGHSH, CDR2 LQKENI. RNA transcripts gave rise to amplified TCR beta CDR3 regions. The HTBI primer set served for first-round RT-PCR of the TCR CDR3. MiXCR was run by TCRdb on the multiplex PCR reads, yielding one entry per CDR3 protein. Among about 350,000 distinct CDR3 sequences, 14% were seen once, and the ten largest hold approximately 23%. Remarks on this clonotype: Its matching antigen is unknown. A clone one base away is much larger, so this may be a read error.

Hyperthyroidism had been newly diagnosed in patients aged 18 to 65, and its duration was under 2 months. Exclusion of patients followed from uncontrolled infection, other autoimmune disease, pregnancy or lactation. The TCR originated in a woman aged 30 to 39 with Graves' hyperthyroidism. Sequencing was done on a sample of blood. The V call is TRBV18, the J call TRBJ1-5, with unresolved D. CDR3 residues: CASSPQASEPQHF. DNA of the CDR3: TGTGCCAGCTCACCACAGGCTTCGGAGCCCCAGCATTTT.